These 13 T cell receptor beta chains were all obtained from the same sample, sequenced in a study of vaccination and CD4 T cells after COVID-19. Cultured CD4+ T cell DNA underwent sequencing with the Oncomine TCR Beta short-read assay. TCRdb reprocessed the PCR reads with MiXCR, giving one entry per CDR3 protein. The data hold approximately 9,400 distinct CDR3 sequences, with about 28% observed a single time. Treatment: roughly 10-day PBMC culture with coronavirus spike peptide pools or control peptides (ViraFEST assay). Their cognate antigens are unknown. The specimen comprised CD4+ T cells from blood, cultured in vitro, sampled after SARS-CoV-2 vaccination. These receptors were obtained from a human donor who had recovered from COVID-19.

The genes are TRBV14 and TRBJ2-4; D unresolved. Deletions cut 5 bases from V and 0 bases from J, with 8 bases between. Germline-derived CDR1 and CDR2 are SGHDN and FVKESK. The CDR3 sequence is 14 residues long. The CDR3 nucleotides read TGTGCCAGCAGCTCGTGGGGAGCCAAAAACATTCAGTACTTC. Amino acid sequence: CASSSWGAKNIQYF.

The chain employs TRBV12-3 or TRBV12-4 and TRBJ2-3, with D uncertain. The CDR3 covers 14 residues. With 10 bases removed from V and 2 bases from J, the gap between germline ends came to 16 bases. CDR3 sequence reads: CANKVPGPTDTQYF. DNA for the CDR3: TGTGCCAACAAAGTCCCGGGCCCCACAGATACGCAGTATTTT.

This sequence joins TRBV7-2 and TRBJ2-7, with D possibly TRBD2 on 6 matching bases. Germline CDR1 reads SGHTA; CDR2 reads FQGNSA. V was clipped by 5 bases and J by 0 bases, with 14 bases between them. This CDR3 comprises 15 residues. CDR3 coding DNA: TGTGCCAGCAGCCCGGCGGGACCGAGCTCCTACGAGCAGTACTTC. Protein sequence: CASSPAGPSSYEQYF.

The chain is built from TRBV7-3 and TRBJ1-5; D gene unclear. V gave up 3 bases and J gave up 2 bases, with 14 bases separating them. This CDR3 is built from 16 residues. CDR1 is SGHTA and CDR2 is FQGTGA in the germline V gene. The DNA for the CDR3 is TGTGCCAGCAGCTTGTACAAGGGATCTGGCAATCAGCCCCAGCATTTT. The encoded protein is CASSLYKGSGNQPQHF.

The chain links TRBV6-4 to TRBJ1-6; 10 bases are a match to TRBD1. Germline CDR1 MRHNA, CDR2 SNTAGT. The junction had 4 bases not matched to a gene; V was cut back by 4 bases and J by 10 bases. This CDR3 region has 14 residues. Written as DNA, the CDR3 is TGTGCCAGCAGTGCGGACAGGGGGGGATCACCCCTCCACTTT. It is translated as CASSADRGGSPLHF.

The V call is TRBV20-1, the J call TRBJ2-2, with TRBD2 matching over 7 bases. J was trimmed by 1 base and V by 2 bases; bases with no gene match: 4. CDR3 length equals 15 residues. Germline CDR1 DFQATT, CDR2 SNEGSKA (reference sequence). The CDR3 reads CSARSSGLNTGELFF. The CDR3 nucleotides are TGCAGTGCTAGAAGTAGCGGGCTGAACACCGGGGAGCTGTTTTTT.

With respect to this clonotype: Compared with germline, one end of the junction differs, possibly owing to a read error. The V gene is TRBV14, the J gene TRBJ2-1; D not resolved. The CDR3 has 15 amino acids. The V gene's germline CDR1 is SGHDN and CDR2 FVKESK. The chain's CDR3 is CASSEDPPPYNEQFF. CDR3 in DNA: TGTGCCAGCAGCGAAGACCCCCCGCCCTACAATGAGCAGTTCTTC.

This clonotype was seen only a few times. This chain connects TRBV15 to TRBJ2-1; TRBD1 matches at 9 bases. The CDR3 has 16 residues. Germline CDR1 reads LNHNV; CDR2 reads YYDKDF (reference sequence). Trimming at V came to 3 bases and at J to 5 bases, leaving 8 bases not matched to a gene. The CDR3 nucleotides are TGTGCCACCAGCAGCTTAGGGACAGGGCGTCACAATGAGCAGTTCTTC. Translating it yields CATSSLGTGRHNEQFF.

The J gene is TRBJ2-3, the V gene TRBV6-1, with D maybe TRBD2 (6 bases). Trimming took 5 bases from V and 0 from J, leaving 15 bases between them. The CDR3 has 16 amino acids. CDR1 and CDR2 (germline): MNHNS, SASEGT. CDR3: CASSRRDSSSTDTQYF. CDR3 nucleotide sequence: TGTGCCAGCAGTCGCCGGGACTCCTCTAGCACAGATACGCAGTATTTT.

CDR3 nucleotides: TGTGCCAGCCTATTAGGACCGCGCAATCAGCCCCAGCATTTT. It codes for CASLLGPRNQPQHF. The V gene is TRBV6-1, the J gene TRBJ1-5; the D is unclear. The CDR3 spans 14 residues. Germline V lookup: CDR1 MNHNS, CDR2 SASEGT. The V end lost 8 bases, the J end lost 2 bases, and 13 bases lay between the germline ends.

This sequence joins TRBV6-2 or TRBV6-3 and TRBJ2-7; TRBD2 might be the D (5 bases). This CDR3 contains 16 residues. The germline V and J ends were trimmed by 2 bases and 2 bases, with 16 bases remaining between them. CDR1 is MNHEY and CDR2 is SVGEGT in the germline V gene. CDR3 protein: CASSYTSARGTYEQYF. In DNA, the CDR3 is TGTGCCAGCAGTTACACTTCCGCCCGAGGGACCTACGAGCAGTACTTC.

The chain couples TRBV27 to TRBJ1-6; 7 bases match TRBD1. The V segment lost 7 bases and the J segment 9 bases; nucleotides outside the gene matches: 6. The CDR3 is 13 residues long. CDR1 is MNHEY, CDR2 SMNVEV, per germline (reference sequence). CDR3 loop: CASKTGTASPLHF. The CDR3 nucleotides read TGTGCCAGCAAAACAGGGACAGCTTCACCCCTCCACTTT.

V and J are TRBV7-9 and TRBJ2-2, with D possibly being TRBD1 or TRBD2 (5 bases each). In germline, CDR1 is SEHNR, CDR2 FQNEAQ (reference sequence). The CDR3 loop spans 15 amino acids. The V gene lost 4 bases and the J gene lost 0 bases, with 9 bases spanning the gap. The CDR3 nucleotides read TGTGCCAGCAGCTACCGGGACGCGAACACCGGGGAGCTGTTTTTT. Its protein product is CASSYRDANTGELFF.